This TCR beta chain was retrieved from a study of shared clonotypes between healthy human individuals. In the study overall: CD4 naive cells filled three plates per donor, CD4 memory three, CD8 naive two and CD8 memory one. General study findings and limits: Non-shared clonotypes had lower generation probabilities than those shared by all four donors. Donors were few, which limited the genetic and exposure-history diversity represented.

A note on this clone: The antigen is not known.

Naive CD45RA+ and memory CD45RA-negative subsets were split from CD4+ cells. Germline CDR1 and CDR2: MDHEN and SYDVKM. V was clipped by 8 bases and J by 5 bases; unmatched bases: 12. This CDR3 has 15 residues. Some clones are missing from TCRdb's copy, which holds only in-frame ones; the method was immunoSEQ multiplex PCR. The top ten clones hold 0.05% to 0.07% of a sample with some 500,000 clones, 90% to 96% of them seen once. This receptor was obtained from a woman in her 30s in good health. Sequences were obtained from naive CD4+ T cells sorted from blood. The subset here: CD45RA+ positively selected. This chain uses TRBV28 with TRBJ2-3; TRBD2 matches at 8 bases. In DNA, the CDR3 is TGTGCCAGCGCCGAAAGCGGGAGTAAGGGAGATACGCAGTATTTT. It specifies CASAESGSKGDTQYF.